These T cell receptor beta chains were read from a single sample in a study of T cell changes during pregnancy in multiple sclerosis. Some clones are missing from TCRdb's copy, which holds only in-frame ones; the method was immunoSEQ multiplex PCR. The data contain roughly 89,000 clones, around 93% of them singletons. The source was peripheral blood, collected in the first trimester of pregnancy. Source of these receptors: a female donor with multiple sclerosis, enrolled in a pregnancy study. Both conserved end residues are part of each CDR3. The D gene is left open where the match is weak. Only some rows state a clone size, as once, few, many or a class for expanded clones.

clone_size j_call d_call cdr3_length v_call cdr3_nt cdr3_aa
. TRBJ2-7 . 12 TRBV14 TGTGCCAGCAGCCAATTCCCCGGCGAGCAGTACTTC CASSQFPGEQYF
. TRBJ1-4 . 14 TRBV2 TGTGCCAGCTCCAAACAGGGACCTAATGAAAAACTGTTTTTT CASSKQGPNEKLFF
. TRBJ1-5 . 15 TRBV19 TGTGCCAGTAGTATAGGGCAGGGGATCCCCCAGCCCCAGCATTTT CASSIGQGIPQPQHF
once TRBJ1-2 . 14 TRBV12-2 TGTGCAAGTCGCCGACAGGGGGCCCAGGGTGGCTACACCTTC CASRRQGAQGGYTF
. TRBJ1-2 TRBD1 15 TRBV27 TGTGCCAGCAGTCAACAGGGGGCGACAAAGGATGGCTACACCTTC CASSQQGATKDGYTF
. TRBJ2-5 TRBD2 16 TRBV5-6 TGTGCCAGCAGCTTTATTAGCGGGGGCCACCAAGAGACCCAGTACTTC CASSFISGGHQETQYF
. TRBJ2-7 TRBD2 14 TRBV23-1 TGCGCCAGCAGTCTGCTTAGCGGGTCCTACGAGCAGTACTTC CASSLLSGSYEQYF
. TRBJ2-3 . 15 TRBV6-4 TGTGCCAGCAGTGAAGGAGGCAGTCAGACAGATACGCAGTATTTT CASSEGGSQTDTQYF
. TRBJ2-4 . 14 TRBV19 TGTGCCAGTCCTGACAGACTAGCCAAAAACATTCAGTACTTC CASPDRLAKNIQYF
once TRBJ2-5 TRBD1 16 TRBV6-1 TGTGCCAGCAGTGCCGGGACAGGGGAGGCGGAGGAGACCCAGTACTTC CASSAGTGEAEETQYF
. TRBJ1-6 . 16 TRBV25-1 TGTGCCAGCAGTGCAGGGATGTCCTCCTATAATTCACCCCTCCACTTT CASSAGMSSYNSPLHF